Here is one TCR beta chain with its context. Its antigen is currently unknown. These data belong to a study of cytomegalovirus exposure and HLA in healthy donors. Overall study results and limits: Analyses of presence and absence presupposed an approximately uniform sequencing depth across donors.

Primers for the PCR totalled 60 Vbeta and 13 Jbeta. Original analysis: As a later analysis found, there were about 80 million unique TCR beta chains, of which roughly 11 million were shared. TCRdb keeps only in-frame clones here, not all; method: immunoSEQ multiplex PCR. V and J calls and clone size are those listed in that table; D and trimming were worked out from the DNA. Found here are under 200,000 clones, less than 90% of them singletons; the top ten hold approximately 1.9%. The ends lost 5 bases at V and 2 bases at J; junction bases unmatched: 4. CDR1 LNHDA and CDR2 SQIVND come from the germline V gene (reference sequence). The CDR3 sequence is 14 residues long.

The V and J genes are TRBV19 and TRBJ2-5; 8 positions agree with TRBD1. This sequence was found in a young man in good health and CMV-seronegative. Specimen: PBMCs. CDR3 bases: TGTGCCAGTAGTCCGGACAGGGCACAAGAGACCCAGTACTTC. Translated, it gives CASSPDRAQETQYF.